This T cell receptor beta chain was documented in a study of T cells after yellow fever vaccination. The ends were cut back, 5 bases at V and 6 bases at J, with 14 bases in the middle. CDR1 is MDHEN, CDR2 SYDVKM, per germline. The CDR3 contains 15 residues. Template-switching 5'RACE yielded the TCR cDNA; a universal primer site and UMIs were added in the process. TCRdb itself ran the 5' RACE reads through MiXCR, one entry per CDR3 protein. The sample has hundreds of thousands of distinct CDR3 sequences; roughly 12% are singletons. Points from the study as a whole: Though weaker, the secondary response peaked faster, on day 5 versus 15. Primary-vaccination clones mostly resurfaced post-booster (96% CD4, 75% to 90% CD8). Clonotypes shared by both compartments, CD4 and CD8, made up a small share.

Regarding this clonotype: What it binds is not known.

This receptor was identified in a young man who received the YFV17D yellow fever vaccine. The chain links TRBV28 to TRBJ1-6; a weak D match, TRBD1 (6 bases). The source material was PBMCs, sampled on the day of the yellow fever booster vaccination. CDR3 in DNA: TGTGCCAGCAGTGGAGGACAGTCTCCTAATTCACCCCTCCACTTT. It specifies CASSGGQSPNSPLHF.